Listed below are T cell receptor beta chains from one sample, sequenced in a study of Ad26.COV2.S vaccination and SARS-CoV-2 variants. The method was immunoSEQ multiplex PCR; TCRdb's version includes in-frame clones alone and lacks a portion of them. The sample lists 500,000 or so clones, 87% occurring once. The sample here was peripheral blood, taken in a trial of Ad26.COV2.S vaccine versus placebo. Receptors were obtained from a person between 18 and 65 years old who received the Ad26.COV2.S COVID-19 vaccine or a placebo. Both conserved end residues are part of each CDR3. D genes are given only for firm matches. Clone size is shown for a subset of rows, as once, few, many or a class of expanded clone.

V gene	D gene	J gene	clone size	CDR3 DNA	CDR3 protein
TRBV7-2	-	TRBJ2-1	-	TGTGCCAGCAGCCCAGTGGGATTAGCGGAAACAGAGCAGTTCTTC	CASSPVGLAETEQFF
TRBV6-5	-	TRBJ2-7	-	TGTGCCAGCAGATCTATTGGCTACGAGCAGTACTTC	CASRSIGYEQYF
TRBV19	-	TRBJ1-5	-	TGTGCCAGTAGTGAACGAAGGGGGATGAATAGCAATCAGCCCCAGCATTTT	CASSERRGMNSNQPQHF
TRBV5-4	-	TRBJ1-2	once	TGTGCCAGCAGCCCCCGGTCAGGGGAAGGCTACACCTTC	CASSPRSGEGYTF
TRBV7-8	-	TRBJ2-7	-	TGTGCCAGCAGCTTTTTAGGGGCGCGGAACGAGCAGTACTTC	CASSFLGARNEQYF
TRBV28	TRBD1	TRBJ1-2	-	TGTGCCAGCAGTTCACGACAGGGGTATGGCTACACCTTC	CASSSRQGYGYTF
TRBV6-2/TRBV6-3	TRBD1	TRBJ1-5	-	TGTGCCAGCAGTTACCGAGGGCAGGGGGCCGGCAATCAGCCCCAGCATTTT	CASSYRGQGAGNQPQHF
TRBV20-1	TRBD2	TRBJ2-7	few	TGCAGTGCTAGTGGGACCCTAACCGGGACTATGTACGAGCAGTACTTC	CSASGTLTGTMYEQYF
TRBV6-4	-	TRBJ2-1	-	TGTGCCAGCAGAGAACCCCCAAGTCCCCAGCAGTTCTTC	CASREPPSPQQFF
TRBV2	TRBD2	TRBJ2-1	-	TGTGCCAGCAGTGGACTAGCGGGAGTTGAGCAGTTCTTC	CASSGLAGVEQFF
TRBV19	-	TRBJ1-5	-	TGTGCCAGTAGTCAGGTCCGTATGACGGTCAATCAGCCCCAGCATTTT	CASSQVRMTVNQPQHF
TRBV7-3	-	TRBJ2-1	-	TGTGCCAGCAGCACCACCGGGACGGCATCCTACAATGAGCAGTTCTTC	CASSTTGTASYNEQFF
TRBV25-1	TRBD1	TRBJ1-4	-	TGTGCCAGCAGTGCACGGACAGGGTTTCATGAAAAACTGTTTTTT	CASSARTGFHEKLFF
TRBV19	-	TRBJ1-1	-	TGTGCCAGTAGAGGAACAGGACGGAACACTGAAGCTTTCTTT	CASRGTGRNTEAFF
TRBV21-1	-	TRBJ2-1	-	TGTGCCAGCAGCAAAAAGGACTACAATGAGCAGTTCTTC	CASSKKDYNEQFF
TRBV13	-	TRBJ1-1	many	TGTGCCAGCAGCCGGACTTCTATAAACACTGAAGCTTTCTTT	CASSRTSINTEAFF
TRBV7-6	TRBD1	TRBJ1-2	few	TGTGCCAGCAGCTTCGCAGGGGGCCGCACCTATAACTATGGCTACACCTTC	CASSFAGGRTYNYGYTF
TRBV7-3	TRBD1	TRBJ2-1	-	TGTGCCAGCAGGCCGGGACAGGGCCATGAGCAGTTCTTC	CASRPGQGHEQFF
TRBV7-8	-	TRBJ2-7	-	TGTGCCAGCAGCTTTTCGGGAGAGCAGTACTTC	CASSFSGEQYF
TRBV30	-	TRBJ2-7	-	TGTGCCTGCTCAGGGTGCGAGCAGTACTTC	CACSGCEQYF
TRBV6-4	TRBD2	TRBJ2-7	-	TGTGCCAGCAGGGCAGCGGGAGGGGGCTACGAGCAGTACTTC	CASRAAGGGYEQYF
TRBV29-1	-	TRBJ1-4	-	TGCAGCGTTTGGTATCCTGGGGCTGAAAAACTGTTTTTT	CSVWYPGAEKLFF
TRBV27	-	TRBJ2-7	-	TGTGCCAGCAGTTACGCTAGCCCACCCTCCTACGAGCAGTACTTC	CASSYASPPSYEQYF
TRBV13	-	TRBJ2-7	-	TGTGCCAGCAGCTTAACTAGCTCGTACGAGCAGTACTTC	CASSLTSSYEQYF
TRBV7-9	-	TRBJ1-2	-	TGTGCCAGCAGCCCAGACAGAACCACCCCAACTAACTATGGCTACACCTTC	CASSPDRTTPTNYGYTF
TRBV6-5	TRBD1	TRBJ2-1	-	TGTGCCAGCAGTAAGGCGGGACAGGGGGAAAATGAGCAGTTCTTC	CASSKAGQGENEQFF
TRBV29-1	-	TRBJ1-1	-	TGCAGCGTTGAAGAGGGGTTGGAAGCTTTCTTT	CSVEEGLEAFF
TRBV28	-	TRBJ1-1	-	TGTGCCAGCAGTTTAGTATTAACCGGAGCTTTCTTT	CASSLVLTGAFF
TRBV6-2/TRBV6-3	-	TRBJ2-3	-	TGTGCCAGCAGCCCCTCGGGAGTTAGGAGAAGTGGCACAGATACGCAGTATTTT	CASSPSGVRRSGTDTQYF
TRBV2	-	TRBJ1-3	few	TGTGCCAGCAGTGTATATGGAAACACCATATATTTT	CASSVYGNTIYF
TRBV4-2	-	TRBJ2-7	few	TGTGCCAGCAGCACACAGGGAAATCACGGAGCTTACGAGCAGTACTTC	CASSTQGNHGAYEQYF
TRBV27	-	TRBJ1-3	-	TGTGCCAGCAGTTTCAACGACCCATTGGGAAACACCATATATTTT	CASSFNDPLGNTIYF
TRBV11-2	-	TRBJ1-4	-	TGTGCCAGCAGCCAGCGGGGGCTAACTAATGAAAAACTGTTTTTT	CASSQRGLTNEKLFF
TRBV20-1	-	TRBJ2-7	-	TGCAGTGCTAGGGTGGCCGAGCAGTACTTC	CSARVAEQYF
TRBV7-9	TRBD2	TRBJ2-5	-	TGTGCCAGCAGCTTCGGGTGGCCTAGCGGGACTTACCAAGAGACCCAGTACTTC	CASSFGWPSGTYQETQYF
TRBV19	-	TRBJ1-1	-	TGTGCCAGTAGCAGGTTGAGGCCTCCTGAAGCTTTCTTT	CASSRLRPPEAFF
TRBV7-9	-	TRBJ2-7	few	TGTGCCAGCAGCTTCCCGGGACCGACGCCTCACGAGCAGTACTTC	CASSFPGPTPHEQYF
TRBV3-1/TRBV3-2	-	TRBJ2-2	-	TGTGCCAGCAGCCTACTCGGGGGGCGGAACACCGGGGAGCTGTTTTTT	CASSLLGGRNTGELFF
TRBV12-3/TRBV12-4	-	TRBJ1-2	-	TGTGCCAGCAGTCCAAAGCTGGGAGGCTACACCTTC	CASSPKLGGYTF
TRBV7-9	TRBD1	TRBJ1-1	-	TGTGCCAGCAGCCCCGTCCAGGGGGCGCGGGCTGAAGCTTTCTTT	CASSPVQGARAEAFF
TRBV10-3	-	TRBJ1-2	-	TGTGCCATCAGTGGGTCGATTAAGGAGGCCTATGGCTACACCTTC	CAISGSIKEAYGYTF
TRBV11-2	-	TRBJ2-3	-	TGTGCCAGCAGCTTAGACGCGCAGGTGCGACTGTATACGCAGTATTTT	CASSLDAQVRLYTQYF
TRBV11-3	TRBD1	TRBJ2-7	-	TGTGCCAGCAGCTTAGGGGGGACAGACTACGAGCAGTACTTC	CASSLGGTDYEQYF
TRBV6-1	-	TRBJ1-3	-	TGTGCCAGCAGTGAACACCCGGGGGGTCCCTCTGGAAACACCATATATTTT	CASSEHPGGPSGNTIYF
TRBV4-1	-	TRBJ2-1	-	TGCGCCAGCAGCCACCAGACAGAGTACAATGAGCAGTTCTTC	CASSHQTEYNEQFF
TRBV30	-	TRBJ1-3	-	TGTGCCTGGAGTGTAACTCTCGGACAGTCTACCCGGGGCACCATATATTTT	CAWSVTLGQSTRGTIYF
TRBV14	-	TRBJ1-1	-	TGTGCCAGCAGCCACTCGGGGATGAACACTGAAGCTTTCTTT	CASSHSGMNTEAFF
TRBV24-1	-	TRBJ2-3	-	TGTGCCACCAGCTTAAGGGGGGCCCTCACAGATACGCAGTATTTT	CATSLRGALTDTQYF
TRBV11-2	TRBD2	TRBJ2-1	-	TGTGCCAGCAGCGCAGGACTAGCGGGAGTCAATGAGCAGTTCTTC	CASSAGLAGVNEQFF
TRBV19	-	TRBJ2-7	few	TGTGCCAGTAGTATAGATCCGGGCGAGCAGTACTTC	CASSIDPGEQYF
TRBV3-1/TRBV3-2	-	TRBJ2-1	-	TGTGCCAGCAGCCAATCCCGTAATGAGCAGTTCTTC	CASSQSRNEQFF
TRBV10-3	-	TRBJ1-3	-	TGTGCCATCGGCGAAGGTAAAGCCATATATTTT	CAIGEGKAIYF
TRBV9	-	TRBJ2-1	-	TGTGCCAGCAGCGTAGACCCCCAAAGGGATGAGCAGTTCTTC	CASSVDPQRDEQFF
TRBV19	-	TRBJ2-1	-	TGTGCCAGTAGTATACAGGTCTACAATGAGCAGTTCTTC	CASSIQVYNEQFF
TRBV28	-	TRBJ1-4	-	TGTGCCAGCAGCCTAGAATCGGAAAAACTGTTTTTT	CASSLESEKLFF
TRBV5-1	-	TRBJ2-5	-	TGCGCCAGCAGCAAAGGGGGGGCCCAAGAGACCCAGTACTTC	CASSKGGAQETQYF
TRBV28	TRBD1	TRBJ2-3	-	TGTGCCAGCAGTGTCGGGACAGGCACAGATACGCAGTATTTT	CASSVGTGTDTQYF
TRBV14	TRBD1	TRBJ1-1	once	TGTGCCAGCAGCCAGGTGAGGGGGCCCACTGAAGCTTTCTTT	CASSQVRGPTEAFF
TRBV27	-	TRBJ1-1	few	TGTGCCAGCAGTTTAGGTCTTAACACTGAAGCTTTCTTT	CASSLGLNTEAFF
TRBV5-1	-	TRBJ1-4	-	TGCGCCAGCAGCTTGGATGGGAGAACTAATGAAAAACTGTTTTTT	CASSLDGRTNEKLFF